This paragraph covers one T cell receptor (beta chain) sequence. The source of the sample is a study of identical twins. The germline V gene has CDR1 MNHEY and CDR2 SMNVEV (reference sequence). CDR3 size: 13 residues. V was pared by 6 bases and J by 7 bases, with 16 bases between. Carrying unique molecular identifiers, the cDNA also gained a universal primer site through template switching. TCRdb used MiXCR to reprocess the 5' RACE reads, holding one entry per CDR3 protein. The table includes 600,000 to 800,000 distinct CDR3 sequences, 20% to 25% detected once. The sample also formed part of further work on T cells expressing NK-cell markers. That report notes: From sorted CD3+CD56+NKG2C+, CD3+CD56+NKG2C- and CD3+CD56-NKG2C+ T cells came the TCR beta repertoires. Dominant NKG2C+ clonotypes accounted for 1.0-7.0% of CD8+ T cells in six donors.

The clonotype was recovered from a woman younger than 30 in good health. V and J are TRBV27 and TRBJ2-7, with D unresolved. The sequenced sample consisted of PBMCs. In DNA form, the CDR3 reads TGTGCCAGCAGCTCCTTTGGTCATGGGGAGCAGTACTTC. Its protein product is CASSSFGHGEQYF.